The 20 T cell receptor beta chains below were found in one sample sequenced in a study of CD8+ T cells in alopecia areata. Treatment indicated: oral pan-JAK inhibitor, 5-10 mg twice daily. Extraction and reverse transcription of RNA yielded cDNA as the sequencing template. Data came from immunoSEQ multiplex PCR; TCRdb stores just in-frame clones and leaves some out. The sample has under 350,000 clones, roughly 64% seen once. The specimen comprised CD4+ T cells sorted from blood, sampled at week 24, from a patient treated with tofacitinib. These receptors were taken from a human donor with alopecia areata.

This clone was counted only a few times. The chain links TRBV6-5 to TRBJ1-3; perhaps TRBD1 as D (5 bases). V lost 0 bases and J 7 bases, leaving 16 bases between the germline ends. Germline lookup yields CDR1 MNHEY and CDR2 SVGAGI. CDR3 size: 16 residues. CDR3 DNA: TGTGCCAGCAGTTACTCATGGGACTCTAGTGACAACACCATATATTTT. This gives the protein CASSYSWDSSDNTIYF.

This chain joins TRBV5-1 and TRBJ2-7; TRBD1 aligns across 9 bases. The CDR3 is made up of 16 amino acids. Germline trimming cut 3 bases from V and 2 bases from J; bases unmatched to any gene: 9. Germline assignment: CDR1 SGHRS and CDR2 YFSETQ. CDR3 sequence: CASSSSGDRAAYEQYF. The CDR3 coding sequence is TGCGCCAGCAGCTCCTCGGGGGACAGGGCCGCCTACGAGCAGTACTTC.

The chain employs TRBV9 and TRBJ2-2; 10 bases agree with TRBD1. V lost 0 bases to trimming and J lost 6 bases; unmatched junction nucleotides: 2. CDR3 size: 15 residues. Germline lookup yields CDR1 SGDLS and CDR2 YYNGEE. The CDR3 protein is CASSVGQGAAGELFF. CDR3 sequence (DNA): TGTGCCAGCAGCGTAGGACAGGGGGCGGCCGGGGAGCTGTTTTTT.

Here the CDR3 DNA reads TGTGCCAGCACCCGGAACTACGAGCAGTACTTC. Its translation is CASTRNYEQYF. V is TRBV28 and J is TRBJ2-7; D remains unclear. Between the trimmed V and J ends, which lost 7 bases and 3 bases, there was a span of 7 bases. CDR1 is MDHEN, CDR2 SYDVKM, per germline. The CDR3 has 11 residues.

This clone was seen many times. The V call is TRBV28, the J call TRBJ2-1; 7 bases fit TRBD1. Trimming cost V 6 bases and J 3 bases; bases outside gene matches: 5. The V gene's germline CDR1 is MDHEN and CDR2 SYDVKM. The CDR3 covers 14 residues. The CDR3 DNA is TGTGCCAGCAGCAGGGGGTCCCTCTACAATGAGCAGTTCTTC. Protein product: CASSRGSLYNEQFF.

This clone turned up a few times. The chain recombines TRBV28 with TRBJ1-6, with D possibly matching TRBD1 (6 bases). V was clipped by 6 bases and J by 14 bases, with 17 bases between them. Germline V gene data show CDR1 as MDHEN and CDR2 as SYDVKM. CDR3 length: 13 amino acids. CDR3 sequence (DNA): TGTGCCAGCAGCCCCTGGACAGTGCCCTCCCTCCACTTT. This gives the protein CASSPWTVPSLHF.

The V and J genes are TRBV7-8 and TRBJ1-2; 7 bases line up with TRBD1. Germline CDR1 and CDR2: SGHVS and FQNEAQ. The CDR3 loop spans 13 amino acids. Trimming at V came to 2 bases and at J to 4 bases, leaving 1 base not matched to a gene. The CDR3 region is CASSLRDSYGYTF. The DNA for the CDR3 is TGTGCCAGCAGCTTACGGGACAGCTATGGCTACACCTTC.

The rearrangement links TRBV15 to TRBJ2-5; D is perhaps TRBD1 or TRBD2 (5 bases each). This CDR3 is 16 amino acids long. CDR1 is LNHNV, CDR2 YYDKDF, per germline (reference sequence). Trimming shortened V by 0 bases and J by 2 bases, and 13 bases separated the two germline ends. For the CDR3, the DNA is TGTGCCACCAGCAGAGATATCCTGAGGGGACAAGAGACCCAGTACTTC. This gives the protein CATSRDILRGQETQYF. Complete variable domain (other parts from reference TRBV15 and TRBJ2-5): DAMVIQNPRYQVTQFGKPVTLSCSQTLNHNVMYWYQQKSSQAPKLLFHYYDKDFNNEADTPDNFQSRRPNTSFCFLDIRSPGLGDTAMYLCATSRDILRGQETQYFGPGTRLLVL.

CDR3: CASSLEGNSNQPQHF. CDR3 DNA sequence: TGCGCCAGCAGCTTGGAGGGGAATAGCAATCAGCCCCAGCATTTT. This rearrangement joins TRBV5-1 to TRBJ1-5, with D maybe TRBD1 (5 bases). Trimming left V 0 bases short and J 0 bases short, with 7 bases between. The CDR3 totals 15 residues. Germline-derived CDR1 and CDR2 are SGHRS and YFSETQ.

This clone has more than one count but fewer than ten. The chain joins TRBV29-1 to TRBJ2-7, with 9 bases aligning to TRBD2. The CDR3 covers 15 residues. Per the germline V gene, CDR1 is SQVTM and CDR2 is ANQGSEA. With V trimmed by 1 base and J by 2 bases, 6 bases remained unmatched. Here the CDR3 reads CSVEGLAGKTYEQYF. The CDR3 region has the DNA TGCAGCGTTGAAGGTCTAGCGGGGAAAACCTACGAGCAGTACTTC.

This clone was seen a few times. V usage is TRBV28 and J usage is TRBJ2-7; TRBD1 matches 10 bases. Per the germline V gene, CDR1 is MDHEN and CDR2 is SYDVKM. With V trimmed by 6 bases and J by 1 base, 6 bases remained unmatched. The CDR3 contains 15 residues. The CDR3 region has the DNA TGTGCCAGCAGCGGACCGGGACAGGGGTCCTACGAGCAGTACTTC. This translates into CASSGPGQGSYEQYF. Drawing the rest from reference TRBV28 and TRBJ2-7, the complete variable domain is DVKVTQSSRYLVKRTGEKVFLECVQDMDHENMFWYRQDPGLGLRLIYFSYDVKMKEKGDIPEGYSVSREKKERFSLILESASTNQTSMYLCASSGPGQGSYEQYFGPGTRLTVT.

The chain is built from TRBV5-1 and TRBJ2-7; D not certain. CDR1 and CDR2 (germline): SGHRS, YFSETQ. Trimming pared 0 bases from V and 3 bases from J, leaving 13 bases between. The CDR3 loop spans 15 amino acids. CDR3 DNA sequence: TGCGCCAGCAGCTTGGTAGGCAGCCAAGACTACGAGCAGTACTTC. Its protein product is CASSLVGSQDYEQYF.

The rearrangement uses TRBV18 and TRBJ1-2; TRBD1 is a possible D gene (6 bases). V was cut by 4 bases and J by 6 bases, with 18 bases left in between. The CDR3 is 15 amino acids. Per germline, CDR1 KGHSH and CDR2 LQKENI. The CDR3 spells CASSQPEQGSDGYTF. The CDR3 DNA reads TGTGCCAGCTCACAACCGGAACAGGGATCGGATGGCTACACCTTC.

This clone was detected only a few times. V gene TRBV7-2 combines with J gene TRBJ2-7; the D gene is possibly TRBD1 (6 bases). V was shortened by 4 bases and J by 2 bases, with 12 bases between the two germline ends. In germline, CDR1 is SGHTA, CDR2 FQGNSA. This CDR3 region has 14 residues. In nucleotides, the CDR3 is TGTGCCAGCAGCTCTCAAGGGGGAGCCTACGAGCAGTACTTC. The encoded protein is CASSSQGGAYEQYF.

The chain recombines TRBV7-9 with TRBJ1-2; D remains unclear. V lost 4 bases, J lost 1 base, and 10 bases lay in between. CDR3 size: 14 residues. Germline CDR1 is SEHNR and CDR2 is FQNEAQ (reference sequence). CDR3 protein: CASSSLRVNYGYTF. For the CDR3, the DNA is TGTGCCAGCAGCTCACTAAGGGTTAACTATGGCTACACCTTC.

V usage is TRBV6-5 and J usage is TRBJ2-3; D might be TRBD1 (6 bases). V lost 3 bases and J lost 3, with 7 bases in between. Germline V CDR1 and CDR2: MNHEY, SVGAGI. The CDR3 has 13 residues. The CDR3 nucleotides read TGTGCCAGCAGTTATACAGGGACAGATACGCAGTATTTT. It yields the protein CASSYTGTDTQYF.

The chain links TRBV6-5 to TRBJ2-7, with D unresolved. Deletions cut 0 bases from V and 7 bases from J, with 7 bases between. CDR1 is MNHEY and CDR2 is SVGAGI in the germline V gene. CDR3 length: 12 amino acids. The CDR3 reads CASSYSTGEQYF. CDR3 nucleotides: TGTGCCAGCAGTTACTCGACCGGTGAGCAGTACTTC.

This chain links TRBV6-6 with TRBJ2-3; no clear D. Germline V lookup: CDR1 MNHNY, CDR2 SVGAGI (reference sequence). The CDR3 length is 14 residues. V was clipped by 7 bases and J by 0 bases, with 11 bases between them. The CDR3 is CASKVTPSTDTQYF. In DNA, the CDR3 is TGTGCCAGCAAGGTGACACCTAGCACAGATACGCAGTATTTT.

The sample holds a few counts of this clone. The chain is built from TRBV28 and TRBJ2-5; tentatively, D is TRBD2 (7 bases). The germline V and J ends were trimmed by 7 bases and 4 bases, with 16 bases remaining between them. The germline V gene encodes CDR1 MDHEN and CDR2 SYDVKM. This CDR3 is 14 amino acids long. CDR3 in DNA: TGTGCCAGCACCAAAGGGGGGGCATCAGAGACCCAGTACTTC. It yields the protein CASTKGGASETQYF.

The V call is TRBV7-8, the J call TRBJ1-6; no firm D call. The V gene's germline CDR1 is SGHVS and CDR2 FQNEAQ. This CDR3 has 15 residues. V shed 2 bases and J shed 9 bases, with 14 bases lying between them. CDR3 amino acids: CASSLRGQAGSPLHF. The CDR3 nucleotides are TGTGCCAGCAGCTTACGAGGTCAGGCTGGTTCACCCCTCCACTTT. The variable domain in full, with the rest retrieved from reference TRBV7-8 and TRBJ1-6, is GAGVSQSPRYKVAKRGQDVALRCDPISGHVSLFWYQQALGQGPEFLTYFQNEAQLDKSGLPSDRFFAERPEGSVSTLKIQRTQQEDSAVYLCASSLRGQAGSPLHFGNGTRLTVT.